These 3 T cell receptor beta chains were sequenced from one sample in a study of blood T cell repertoires in COVID-19. Profiling relied on immunoSEQ multiplex PCR, and the TCRdb table lists in-frame clones only, not all of them. The table lists some 530,000 clones, 80% to 90% of them singletons. Sequences were obtained from peripheral blood. These receptors were taken from a human donor in a cohort sampled during active COVID-19.

This clone was found a few times. The CDR3 ends on some other residue instead of the conserved phenylalanine or tryptophan, so this is likely a read error. The DNA is omitted, as the CDR3 cannot be located on it reliably, and the CDR3 follows TCRdb's listing. The V call is TRBV24-1, the J call TRBJ1-2; the tabulated D call, TRBD1, remains unverified against the DNA. Germline values: CDR1 KGHDR, CDR2 SFDVKD. The CDR3 extends over 10 residues, inclusive of both ends. The CDR3: CATKRDRVES.

V usage is TRBV28 and J usage is TRBJ2-1; 7 nucleotides line up with TRBD2. The J segment lost 5 bases and the V segment lost 5 bases, leaving 12 bases of the junction unmatched. CDR1 is MDHEN and CDR2 is SYDVKM in the germline V gene. The CDR3 spans 16 residues. This chain's CDR3 is CASSPLGGSYDNEQFF. The DNA for the CDR3 is TGTGCCAGCAGTCCCCTGGGCGGGAGTTACGACAATGAGCAGTTCTTC.

This clone was seen more than once but under ten times. The chain uses TRBV6-5 and TRBJ1-1; 9 bases are shared with TRBD1. After removal of 2 bases from V and 9 bases from J, the junction contained 1 base not matched to a gene. Germline CDR1 is MNHEY and CDR2 is SVGAGI. This CDR3 contains 12 residues. CDR3 sequence reads: CASSYGTGKAFF. In DNA, the CDR3 is TGTGCCAGCAGTTACGGGACAGGGAAAGCTTTCTTT.